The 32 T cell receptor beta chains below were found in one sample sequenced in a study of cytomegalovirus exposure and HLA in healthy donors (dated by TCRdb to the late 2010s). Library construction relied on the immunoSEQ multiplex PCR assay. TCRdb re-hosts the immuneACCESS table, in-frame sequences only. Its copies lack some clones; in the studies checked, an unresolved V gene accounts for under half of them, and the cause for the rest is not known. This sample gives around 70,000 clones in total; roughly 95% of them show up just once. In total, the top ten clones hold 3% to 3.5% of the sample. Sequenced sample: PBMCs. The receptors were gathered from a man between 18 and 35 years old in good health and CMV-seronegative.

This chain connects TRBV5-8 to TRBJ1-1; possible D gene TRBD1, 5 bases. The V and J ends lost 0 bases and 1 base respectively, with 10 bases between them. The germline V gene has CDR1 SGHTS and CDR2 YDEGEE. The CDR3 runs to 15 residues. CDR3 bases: TGTGCCAGCAGCTTGGCCGGGGGAAGGAACACTGAAGCTTTCTTT. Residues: CASSLAGGRNTEAFF.

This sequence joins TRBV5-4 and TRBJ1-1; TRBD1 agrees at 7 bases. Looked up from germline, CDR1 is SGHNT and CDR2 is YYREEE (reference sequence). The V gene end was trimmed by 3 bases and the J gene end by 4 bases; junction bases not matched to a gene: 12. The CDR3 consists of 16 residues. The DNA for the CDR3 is TGTGCCAGCAGCTCCCCGGGGATAGGGGGCGCCACTGAAGCTTTCTTT. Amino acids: CASSSPGIGGATEAFF.

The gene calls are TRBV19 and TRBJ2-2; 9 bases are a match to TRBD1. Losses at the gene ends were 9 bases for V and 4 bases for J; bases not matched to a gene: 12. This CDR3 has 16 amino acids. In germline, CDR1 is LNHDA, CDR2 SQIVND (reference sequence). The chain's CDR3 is CASAGPGQGITGELFF. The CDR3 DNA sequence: TGTGCCAGCGCTGGACCGGGACAGGGCATCACCGGGGAGCTGTTTTTT. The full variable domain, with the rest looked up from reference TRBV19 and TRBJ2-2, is DGGITQSPKYLFRKEGQNVTLSCEQNLNHDAMYWYRQDPGQGLRLIYYSQIVNDFQKGDIAEGYSVSREKKESFPLTVTSAQKNPTAFYLCASAGPGQGITGELFFGEGSRLTVL.

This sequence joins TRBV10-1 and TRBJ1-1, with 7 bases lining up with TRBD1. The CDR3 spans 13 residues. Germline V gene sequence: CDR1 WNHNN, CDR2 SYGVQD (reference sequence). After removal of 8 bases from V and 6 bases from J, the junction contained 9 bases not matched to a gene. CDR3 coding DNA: TGCGCCAGCCAGGCGACAGGGACCCCTGAAGCTTTCTTT. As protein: CASQATGTPEAFF.

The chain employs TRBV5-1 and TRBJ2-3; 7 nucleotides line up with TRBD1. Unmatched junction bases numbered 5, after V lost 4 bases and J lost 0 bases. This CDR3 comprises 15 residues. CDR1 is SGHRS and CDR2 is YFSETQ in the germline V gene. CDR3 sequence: CASSPGTASTDTQYF. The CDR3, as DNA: TGCGCCAGCAGCCCCGGGACAGCGAGCACAGATACGCAGTATTTT.

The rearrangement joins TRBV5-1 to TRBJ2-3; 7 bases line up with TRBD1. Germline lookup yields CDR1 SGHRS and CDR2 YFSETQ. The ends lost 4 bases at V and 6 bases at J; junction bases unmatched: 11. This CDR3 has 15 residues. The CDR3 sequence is CASSDNRGGFDTQYF. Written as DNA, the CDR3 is TGCGCCAGCAGCGATAACAGGGGTGGTTTCGATACGCAGTATTTT.

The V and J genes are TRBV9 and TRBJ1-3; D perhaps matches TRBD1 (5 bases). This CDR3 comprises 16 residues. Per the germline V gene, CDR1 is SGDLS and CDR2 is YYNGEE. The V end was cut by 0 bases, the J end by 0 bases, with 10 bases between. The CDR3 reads CASSVGGTHSGNTIYF. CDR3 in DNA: TGTGCCAGCAGCGTAGGGGGCACTCACTCTGGAAACACCATATATTTT. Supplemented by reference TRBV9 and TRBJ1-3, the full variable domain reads DSGVTQTPKHLITATGQRVTLRCSPRSGDLSVYWYQQSLDQGLQFLIQYYNGEERAKGNILERFSAQQFPDLHSELNLSSLELGDSALYFCASSVGGTHSGNTIYFGEGSWLTVV.

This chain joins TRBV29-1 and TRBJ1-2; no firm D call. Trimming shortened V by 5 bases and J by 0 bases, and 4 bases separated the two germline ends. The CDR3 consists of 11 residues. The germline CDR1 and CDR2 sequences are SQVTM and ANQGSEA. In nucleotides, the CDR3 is TGCAGCGTTTTAACTAACTATGGCTACACCTTC. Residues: CSVLTNYGYTF. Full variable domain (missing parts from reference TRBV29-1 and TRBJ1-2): SAVISQKPSRDICQRGTSLTIQCQVDSQVTMMFWYRQQPGQSLTLIATANQGSEATYESGFVIDKFPISRPNLTFSTLTVSNMSPEDSSIYLCSVLTNYGYTFGSGTRLTVV.

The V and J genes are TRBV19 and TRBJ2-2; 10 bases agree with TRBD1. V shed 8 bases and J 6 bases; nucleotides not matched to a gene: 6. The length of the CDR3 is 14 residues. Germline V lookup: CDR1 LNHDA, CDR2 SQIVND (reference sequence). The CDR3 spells CASADRGRSGELFF. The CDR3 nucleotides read TGTGCCAGTGCAGACAGGGGGCGGTCCGGGGAGCTGTTTTTT.

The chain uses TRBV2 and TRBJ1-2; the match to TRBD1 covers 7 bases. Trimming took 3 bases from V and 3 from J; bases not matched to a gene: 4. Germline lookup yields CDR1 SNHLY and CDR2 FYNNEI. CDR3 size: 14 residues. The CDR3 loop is CASSDLTGDYGYTF. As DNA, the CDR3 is TGTGCCAGCAGTGATTTAACAGGGGACTATGGCTACACCTTC.

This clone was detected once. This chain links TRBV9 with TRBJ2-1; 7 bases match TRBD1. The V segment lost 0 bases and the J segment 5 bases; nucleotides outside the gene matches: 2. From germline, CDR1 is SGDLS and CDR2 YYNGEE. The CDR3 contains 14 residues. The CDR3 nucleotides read TGTGCCAGCAGCGTAGAGGACAGGAACAATGAGCAGTTCTTC. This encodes CASSVEDRNNEQFF.

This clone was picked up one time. CDR3 residues: CASTHRGGYGYTF. CDR3 DNA sequence: TGTGCCAGCACTCACAGGGGCGGCTATGGCTACACCTTC. V and J are TRBV25-1 and TRBJ1-2, with 7 bases that match TRBD1. J lost 4 bases, V lost 7 bases, and 6 bases had no gene match. The CDR3 covers 13 residues. Germline lookup yields CDR1 MGHDK and CDR2 SYGVNS.

The CDR3 DNA reads as TGTGCCAGCAGCGTAGCTCCTTTAGGACAGGGGTACAATGAGCAGTTCTTC. It translates to CASSVAPLGQGYNEQFF. The chain carries TRBV9 and TRBJ2-1; TRBD1 matches at 9 bases. Germline loops: CDR1 SGDLS, CDR2 YYNGEE. This CDR3 comprises 17 residues. J was trimmed by 4 bases and V by 0 bases; bases with no gene match: 8.

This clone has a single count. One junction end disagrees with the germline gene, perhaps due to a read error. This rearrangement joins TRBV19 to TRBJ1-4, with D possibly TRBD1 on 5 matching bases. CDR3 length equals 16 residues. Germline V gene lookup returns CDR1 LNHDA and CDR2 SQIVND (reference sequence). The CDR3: CASSIDLGTGQRRELF. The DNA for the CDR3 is TGTGCCAGTAGTATAGATCTCGGGACCGGCCAAAGGAGGGAGCTTTTT. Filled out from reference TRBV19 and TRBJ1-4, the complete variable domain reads DGGITQSPKYLFRKEGQNVTLSCEQNLNHDAMYWYRQDPGQGLRLIYYSQIVNDFQKGDIAEGYSVSREKKESFPLTVTSAQKNPTAFYLCASSIDLGTGQRRELFGSGTQLSVL.

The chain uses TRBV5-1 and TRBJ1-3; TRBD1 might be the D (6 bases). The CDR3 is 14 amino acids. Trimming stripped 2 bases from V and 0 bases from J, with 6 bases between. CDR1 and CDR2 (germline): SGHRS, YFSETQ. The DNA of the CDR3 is TGCGCCAGCAGCTTACAGGGCTCTGGAAACACCATATATTTT. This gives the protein CASSLQGSGNTIYF.

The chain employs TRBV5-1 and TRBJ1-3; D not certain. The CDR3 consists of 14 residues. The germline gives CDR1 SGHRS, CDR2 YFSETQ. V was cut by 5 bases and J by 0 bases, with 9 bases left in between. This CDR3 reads CASRASISGNTIYF. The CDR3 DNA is TGCGCCAGCAGAGCGTCGATCTCTGGAAACACCATATATTTT.

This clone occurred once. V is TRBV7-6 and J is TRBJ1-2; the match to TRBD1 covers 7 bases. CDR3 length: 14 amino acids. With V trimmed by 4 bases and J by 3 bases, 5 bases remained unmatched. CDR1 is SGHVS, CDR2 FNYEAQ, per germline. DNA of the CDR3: TGTGCCAGCAGCTCTGGGGACAGCCACTATGGCTACACCTTC. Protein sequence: CASSSGDSHYGYTF.

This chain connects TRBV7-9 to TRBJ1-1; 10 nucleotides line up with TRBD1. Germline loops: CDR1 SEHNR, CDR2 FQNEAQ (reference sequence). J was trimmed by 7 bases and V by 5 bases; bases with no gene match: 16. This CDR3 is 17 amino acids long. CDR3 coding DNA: TGTGCCAGCAGCCCGGGGGGAGACAGGGGGCTGCGGGGTGAAGCTTTCTTT. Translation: CASSPGGDRGLRGEAFF.

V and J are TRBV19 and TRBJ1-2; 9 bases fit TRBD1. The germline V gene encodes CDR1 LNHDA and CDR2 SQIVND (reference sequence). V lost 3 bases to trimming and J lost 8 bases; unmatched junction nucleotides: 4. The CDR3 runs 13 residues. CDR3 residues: CASSMGQGRGYTF. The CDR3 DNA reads TGTGCCAGTAGTATGGGACAGGGAAGGGGCTACACCTTC. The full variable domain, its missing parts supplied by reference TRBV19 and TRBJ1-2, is DGGITQSPKYLFRKEGQNVTLSCEQNLNHDAMYWYRQDPGQGLRLIYYSQIVNDFQKGDIAEGYSVSREKKESFPLTVTSAQKNPTAFYLCASSMGQGRGYTFGSGTRLTVV.

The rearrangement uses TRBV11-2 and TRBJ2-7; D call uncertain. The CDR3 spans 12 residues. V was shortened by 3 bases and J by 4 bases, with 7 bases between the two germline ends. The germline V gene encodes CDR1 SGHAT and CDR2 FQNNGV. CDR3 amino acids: CASSFRGYEQYF. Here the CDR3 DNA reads TGTGCCAGCAGCTTTAGAGGTTACGAGCAGTACTTC.

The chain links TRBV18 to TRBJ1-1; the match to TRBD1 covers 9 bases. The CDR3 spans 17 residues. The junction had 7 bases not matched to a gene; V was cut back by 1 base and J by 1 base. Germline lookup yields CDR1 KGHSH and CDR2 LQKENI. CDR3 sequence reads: CASSPLVGGQGNTEAFF. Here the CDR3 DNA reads TGTGCCAGCTCACCACTCGTAGGGGGACAGGGGAACACTGAAGCTTTCTTT.

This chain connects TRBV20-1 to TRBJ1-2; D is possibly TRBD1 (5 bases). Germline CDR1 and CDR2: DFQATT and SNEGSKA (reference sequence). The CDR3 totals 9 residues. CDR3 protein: CTPGDGYTF. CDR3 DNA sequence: TGCACCCCGGGGGATGGCTACACCTTC.

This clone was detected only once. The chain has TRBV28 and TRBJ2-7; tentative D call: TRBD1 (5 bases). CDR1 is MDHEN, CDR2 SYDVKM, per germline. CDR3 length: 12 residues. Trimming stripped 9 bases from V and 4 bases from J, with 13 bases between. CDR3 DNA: TGTGCCAGTGAAGGGGAACCGTACGAGCAGTACTTC. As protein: CASEGEPYEQYF.

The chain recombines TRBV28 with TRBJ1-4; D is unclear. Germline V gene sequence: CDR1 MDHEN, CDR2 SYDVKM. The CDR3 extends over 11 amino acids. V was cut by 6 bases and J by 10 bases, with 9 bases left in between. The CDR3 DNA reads TGTGCCAGCAGCACCAACAGAAAACTGTTTTTT. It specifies CASSTNRKLFF.

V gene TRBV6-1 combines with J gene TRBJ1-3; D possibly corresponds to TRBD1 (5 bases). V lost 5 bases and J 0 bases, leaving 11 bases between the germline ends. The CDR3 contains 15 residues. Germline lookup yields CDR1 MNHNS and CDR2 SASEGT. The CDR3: CASSTGLGSGNTIYF. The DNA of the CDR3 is TGTGCCAGCAGTACAGGCTTGGGCTCTGGAAACACCATATATTTT.

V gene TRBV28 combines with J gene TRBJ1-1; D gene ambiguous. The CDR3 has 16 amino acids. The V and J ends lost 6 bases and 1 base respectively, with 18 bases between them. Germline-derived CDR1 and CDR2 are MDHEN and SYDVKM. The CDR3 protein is CASSLMPGRKNTEAFF. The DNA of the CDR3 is TGTGCCAGCAGCTTAATGCCGGGTCGCAAGAACACTGAAGCTTTCTTT.

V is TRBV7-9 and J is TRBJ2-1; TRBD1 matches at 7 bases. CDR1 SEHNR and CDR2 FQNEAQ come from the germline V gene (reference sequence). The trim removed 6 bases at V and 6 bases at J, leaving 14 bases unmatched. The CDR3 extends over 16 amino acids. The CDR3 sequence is CASRLCQGVRCNEQFF. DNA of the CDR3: TGTGCCAGCAGGCTCTGTCAGGGGGTAAGGTGCAATGAGCAGTTCTTC.

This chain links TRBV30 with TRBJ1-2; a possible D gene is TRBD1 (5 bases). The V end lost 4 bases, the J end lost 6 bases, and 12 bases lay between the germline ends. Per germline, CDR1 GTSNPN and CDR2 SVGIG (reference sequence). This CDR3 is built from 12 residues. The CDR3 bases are TGTGCCTGGACTTCAGGGTACGATGGCTACACCTTC. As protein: CAWTSGYDGYTF. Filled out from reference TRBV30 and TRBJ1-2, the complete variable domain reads SQTIHQWPATLVQPVGSPLSLECTVEGTSNPNLYWYRQAAGRGLQLLFYSVGIGQISSEVPQNLSASRPQDRQFILSSKKLLLSDSGFYLCAWTSGYDGYTFGSGTRLTVV.

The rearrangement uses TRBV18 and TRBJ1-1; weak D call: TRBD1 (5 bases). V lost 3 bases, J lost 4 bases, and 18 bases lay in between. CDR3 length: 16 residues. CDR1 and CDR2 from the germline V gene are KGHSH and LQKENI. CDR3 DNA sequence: TGTGCCAGCTCACCCCCCCTGGGGGTCGGGAGCACTGAAGCTTTCTTT. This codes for CASSPPLGVGSTEAFF.

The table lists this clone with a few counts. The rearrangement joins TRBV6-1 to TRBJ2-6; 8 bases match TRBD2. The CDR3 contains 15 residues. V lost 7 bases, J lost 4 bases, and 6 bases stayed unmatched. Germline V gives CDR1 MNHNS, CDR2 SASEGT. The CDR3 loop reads CASTGGGSGANVLTF. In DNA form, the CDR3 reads TGTGCCAGCACCGGGGGGGGGTCCGGGGCCAACGTCCTGACTTTC.

The CDR3 loop is CASSLEQGIYEQYF. In nucleotides, the CDR3 is TGTGCCAGCAGCTTAGAACAGGGGATCTACGAGCAGTACTTC. J is TRBJ2-7 and V is TRBV7-6; 7 bases line up with TRBD1. The CDR3 covers 14 residues. Germline V gives CDR1 SGHVS, CDR2 FNYEAQ. The J segment lost 3 bases and the V segment lost 1 base, leaving 3 bases of the junction unmatched.

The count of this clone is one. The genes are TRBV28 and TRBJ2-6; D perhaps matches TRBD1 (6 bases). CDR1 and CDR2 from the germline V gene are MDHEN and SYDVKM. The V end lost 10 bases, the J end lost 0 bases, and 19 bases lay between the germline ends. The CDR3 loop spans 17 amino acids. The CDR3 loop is CATSRLSGDSGANVLTF. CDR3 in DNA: TGTGCCACCTCCAGATTATCAGGGGACTCTGGGGCCAACGTCCTGACTTTC.